There are many counts of the clone carrying this TCR beta chain. This sample is part of a study of T cells in Graves' hyperthyroidism and ophthalmopathy. Germline V gives CDR1 DFQATT, CDR2 SNEGSKA (reference sequence). The CDR3 runs to 11 residues. Trimming stripped 6 bases from V and 8 bases from J, with 13 bases between. Researchers took RNA transcripts and amplified the TCR beta CDR3 regions from them. A set of HTBI primers served as the primers for a first-round RT-PCR of the TCR CDR3. TCRdb ran MiXCR on the multiplex PCR reads and lists one entry per CDR3 protein. The table shows about 520,000 distinct CDR3 sequences, with around 24% occurring only once.

This chain links TRBV20-1 with TRBJ1-2; possible D gene TRBD1, 6 bases. The sample taken for sequencing was blood. This receptor was taken from a woman in her twenties or thirties with Graves' ophthalmopathy. The CDR3 sequence is CSAPTGGGYTF. The CDR3 DNA follows: TGCAGTGCGCCGACAGGAGGGGGCTACACCTTC.